The T cell receptor (beta chain) described here comes from a study of OX40 agonist ivuxolimab in advanced cancers. Across the study: Treatment received earlier with anti-PD-1, anti-PD-L1 or anti-CTLA-4 agents was allowed, and approximately 44% had some. Three partial responders included one hepatocellular carcinoma patient and two cutaneous melanoma patients.

As to this clone: Its antigen is currently unknown.

Study conclusions and caveats: At 0.1 to 3.0 mg/kg, CD4+ and CD8+ blood T cells expanded clonally by week 6. Clonal expansion in partial responders at 0.1-3.0 mg/kg ranked among the lowest.

The table came from immunoSEQ multiplex PCR; TCRdb's copy has only in-frame clones and leaves some out. The data hold fewer than 80,000 clones, with about 91% observed a single time. Germline V gene data show CDR1 as LGHNT and CDR2 as FRNRAP. V was trimmed by 3 bases and J by 12 bases, leaving 11 bases between them. This CDR3 contains 11 residues. The sample consisted of CD4+ or CD8+ T cells sorted from blood, taken in a trial of the OX40 agonist ivuxolimab. The TCR was taken from an adult with an advanced solid tumor such as melanoma, head and neck, liver or kidney cancer. This chain links TRBV12-5 with TRBJ1-1; the D is unclear. The CDR3 is CASGFTVGTFF. The CDR3 DNA reads as TGTGCTAGTGGTTTCACAGTGGGAACTTTCTTT.